Listed here are 27 T cell receptor beta chains from one sample, sequenced in a study of cytomegalovirus exposure and HLA in healthy donors. In the PCR, 60 Vbeta and 13 Jbeta primers were used. TCRdb's table, derived via immunoSEQ multiplex PCR, lists solely in-frame clones and lacks some. The sample has over 100,000 clones, roughly 70% seen once; the top ten hold under 8.5%. The specimen sequenced was PBMCs. The receptors here all came from a man aged 35-49 years in good health and CMV-seronegative.

The chain employs TRBV28 and TRBJ2-7; 8 nucleotides line up with TRBD1. Germline loops: CDR1 MDHEN, CDR2 SYDVKM. The trim removed 6 bases at V and 5 bases at J, leaving 9 bases unmatched. The CDR3 is 14 residues long. CDR3: CASRRNAGQDEQYF. CDR3 sequence (DNA): TGTGCCAGCAGAAGGAACGCGGGACAGGACGAGCAGTACTTC.

The chain employs TRBV5-1 and TRBJ2-5; weak D call: TRBD1 (6 bases). The germline V gene encodes CDR1 SGHRS and CDR2 YFSETQ. This CDR3 comprises 15 residues. Trimming took off 6 bases at V and 5 bases at J, with 20 bases between the two ends. The CDR3 nucleotides are TGCGCCAGCATGAAGAGTACAGGGATTTCGGAGACCCAGTACTTC. Protein product: CASMKSTGISETQYF.

The CDR3 loop reads CASSLETQRANQPQHF. Here the CDR3 DNA reads TGTGCCAGCAGCTTAGAGACACAGAGGGCCAATCAGCCCCAGCATTTT. The rearrangement joins TRBV11-2 to TRBJ1-5; the D is unclear. CDR1 and CDR2 (germline): SGHAT, FQNNGV. Trimming removed 0 bases from V and 3 bases from J, with 12 bases in between. The CDR3 totals 16 residues.

This clone was picked up one time. The V call is TRBV6-1, the J call TRBJ2-7, with D hard to call. Germline lookup yields CDR1 MNHNS and CDR2 SASEGT. The V gene lost 0 bases and the J gene lost 3 bases, with 12 bases spanning the gap. This CDR3 is 15 amino acids long. The CDR3 spells CASSEANLSGYEQYF. CDR3 sequence (DNA): TGTGCCAGCAGTGAAGCAAACTTGTCTGGCTACGAGCAGTACTTC.

The rearrangement joins TRBV6-1 to TRBJ1-6; D is possibly TRBD1 (5 bases). Germline values: CDR1 MNHNS, CDR2 SASEGT. The CDR3 has 13 amino acids. V was shortened by 7 bases and J by 8 bases, with 12 bases between the two germline ends. CDR3 sequence (DNA): TGTGCCAGCACCGAATCGGGGGATTCACCCCTCCACTTT. Translated: CASTESGDSPLHF.

This chain links TRBV28 with TRBJ1-1; 8 bases match TRBD1. The CDR3 spans 14 residues. V trimming: 4 bases; J trimming: 7 bases; junction bases outside the gene matches: 8. Germline V lookup: CDR1 MDHEN, CDR2 SYDVKM. For the CDR3, the DNA is TGTGCCAGCAGTTCAACAGGGGGTACCGGTGAAGCTTTCTTT. It codes for CASSSTGGTGEAFF.

This clone is a singleton in its sample. The V and J genes are TRBV19 and TRBJ2-3; 15 positions match TRBD2. CDR3 length: 14 amino acids. After removal of 10 bases from V and 7 bases from J, the junction contained 6 bases not matched to a gene. Germline V gene data show CDR1 as LNHDA and CDR2 as SQIVND (reference sequence). DNA for the CDR3: TGTGCCACGCGGACTAGCGGGGGGGCCAATACGCAGTATTTT. Protein product: CATRTSGGANTQYF.

This clone appeared once. V usage is TRBV7-2 and J usage is TRBJ1-6; 10 bases line up with TRBD1. The CDR3 totals 17 residues. The junction had 11 bases not matched to a gene; V was cut back by 5 bases and J by 7 bases. Per germline, CDR1 SGHTA and CDR2 FQGNSA. CDR3 amino acids: CASSKTWRTGGNSPLHF. CDR3 DNA sequence: TGTGCCAGCAGCAAAACCTGGAGGACAGGGGGAAATTCACCCCTCCACTTT.

The CDR3 DNA is TGTGCCAGCAGCTCCAGGGGACAGAGCACAGATACGCAGTATTTT. Its translation: CASSSRGQSTDTQYF. This chain joins TRBV5-4 and TRBJ2-3; 7 bases are a match to TRBD1. The CDR3 runs 15 residues. The V and J ends lost 3 bases and 0 bases, in that order; junction bases with no gene match: 4. Germline V gene sequence: CDR1 SGHNT, CDR2 YYREEE (reference sequence).

The V gene is TRBV9, the J gene TRBJ2-7; 10 bases fit TRBD1. Germline assignment: CDR1 SGDLS and CDR2 YYNGEE. V gave up 3 bases and J gave up 6 bases; unmatched junction bases: 9. The CDR3 extends over 15 amino acids. This CDR3 reads CASSADPGTGAEQYF. In nucleotides, the CDR3 is TGTGCCAGCAGCGCAGACCCCGGGACAGGGGCCGAGCAGTACTTC.

The gene calls are TRBV4-1 and TRBJ2-5, with TRBD2 matching over 11 bases. Germline CDR1 and CDR2: MGHRA and YSYEKL. This CDR3 has 17 residues. V shed 2 bases and J 1 base; nucleotides not matched to a gene: 6. The CDR3 DNA sequence: TGCGCCAGCAGCCAACAACTAGCGGGGGTTTTCCAAGAGACCCAGTACTTC. This translates into CASSQQLAGVFQETQYF.

This clone was observed a handful of times. The chain couples TRBV9 to TRBJ2-5; 9 bases agree with TRBD2. The CDR3 has 15 amino acids. Trimming took 1 base from V and 5 from J; bases not matched to a gene: 6. Germline values: CDR1 SGDLS, CDR2 YYNGEE. CDR3: CASSVSGGMRETQYF. CDR3 coding DNA: TGTGCCAGCAGCGTAAGCGGGGGGATGAGGGAGACCCAGTACTTC.

The chain links TRBV7-2 to TRBJ2-7, with a tentative D call TRBD1 (6 bases). Trimming pared 6 bases from V and 6 bases from J, leaving 21 bases between. This CDR3 spans 15 amino acids. Germline lookup yields CDR1 SGHTA and CDR2 FQGNSA. CDR3 region: CASSPTALRGSEQYF. The CDR3, as DNA: TGTGCCAGCAGTCCAACCGCCCTCAGGGGAAGCGAGCAGTACTTC.

The chain links TRBV11-2 to TRBJ2-3, with TRBD2 identical over 12 bases. Germline V gene lookup returns CDR1 SGHAT and CDR2 FQNNGV. J was trimmed by 2 bases and V by 5 bases; bases with no gene match: 8. This CDR3 is 17 amino acids long. CDR3 sequence (DNA): TGTGCCAGCAGCCTTCGACTAGCGGGAGAGCTCACAGATACGCAGTATTTT. It encodes CASSLRLAGELTDTQYF.

The chain joins TRBV7-9 to TRBJ1-1, with D maybe TRBD1 (5 bases). The CDR3 contains 14 residues. Trimming removed 4 bases from V and 5 bases from J, with 14 bases in between. Germline CDR1 is SEHNR and CDR2 is FQNEAQ (reference sequence). The CDR3 DNA sequence: TGTGCCAGCAGCTCCCCTACGGGGGGGACTGAAGCTTTCTTT. Translating it yields CASSSPTGGTEAFF.

DNA for the CDR3: TGTGCCAGCAGTGGACTAGTCGAAGGAAACATTCAGTACTTC. Protein product: CASSGLVEGNIQYF. This chain connects TRBV6-5 to TRBJ2-4, with 7 nucleotides matching TRBD2. V lost 5 bases and J lost 6; bases outside the gene matches: 7. This CDR3 has 14 residues. The germline gives CDR1 MNHEY, CDR2 SVGAGI.

The V call is TRBV2, the J call TRBJ1-3; D unresolved. Trimming took off 5 bases at V and 4 bases at J, with 9 bases between the two ends. Germline assignment: CDR1 SNHLY and CDR2 FYNNEI. The CDR3 runs 13 residues. CDR3 DNA: TGTGCCAGCAGTCTAACGCGAGGAAACACCATATATTTT. Protein product: CASSLTRGNTIYF. Full variable domain (missing parts from reference TRBV2 and TRBJ1-3): EPEVTQTPSHQVTQMGQEVILRCVPISNHLYFYWYRQILGQKVEFLVSFYNNEISEKSEIFDDQFSVERPDGSNFTLKIRSTKLEDSAMYFCASSLTRGNTIYFGEGSWLTVV.

The genes are TRBV6-5 and TRBJ1-3; tentative D call: TRBD1 (6 bases). Germline V gene sequence: CDR1 MNHEY, CDR2 SVGAGI. The CDR3 loop spans 13 amino acids. Trimming removed 6 bases from V and 4 bases from J, with 10 bases in between. CDR3 region: CASSRGLGNTIYF. CDR3 sequence (DNA): TGTGCCAGCAGCAGGGGTTTGGGAAACACCATATATTTT.

This clone was observed a single time. The genes are TRBV7-2 and TRBJ1-1, with 7 bases that match TRBD1. There are 15 residues in the CDR3. Germline CDR1 SGHTA, CDR2 FQGNSA. Losses at the gene ends were 6 bases for V and 5 bases for J; bases not matched to a gene: 12. CDR3 in amino acids: CASSPGARGITEAFF. The CDR3 nucleotides are TGTGCCAGCAGTCCAGGCGCCAGGGGGATTACTGAAGCTTTCTTT.

DNA for the CDR3: TGTGCCAGCAGACCCCCCGGGACAGCCTATCAGCCCCAGCATTTT. Translated: CASRPPGTAYQPQHF. V is TRBV28 and J is TRBJ1-5; 7 bases are a match to TRBD1. The V and J ends lost 6 bases and 5 bases, in that order; junction bases with no gene match: 10. This CDR3 is built from 15 residues. The germline gives CDR1 MDHEN, CDR2 SYDVKM. The full variable domain, rest sourced from reference TRBV28 and TRBJ1-5, is DVKVTQSSRYLVKRTGEKVFLECVQDMDHENMFWYRQDPGLGLRLIYFSYDVKMKEKGDIPEGYSVSREKKERFSLILESASTNQTSMYLCASRPPGTAYQPQHFGDGTRLSIL.

The chain is built from TRBV7-3 and TRBJ2-7; TRBD2 is a possible D gene (6 bases). CDR3 size: 13 residues. CDR1 is SGHTA, CDR2 FQGTGA, per germline. Trimming shortened V by 4 bases and J by 3 bases, and 10 bases separated the two germline ends. CDR3 DNA sequence: TGTGCCAGCAGCTGGGACTCGAACTACGAGCAGTACTTC. Amino acid sequence: CASSWDSNYEQYF.

Note on this clone: One end of the junction does not line up with germline, which may come from a read error. The rearrangement joins TRBV5-6 to TRBJ1-2, with a weak D call TRBD1 (5 bases). Germline lookup yields CDR1 SGHDT and CDR2 YYEEEE. The CDR3 runs to 13 residues. CDR3 residues: CASSLPRGLGYPF. The DNA of the CDR3 is TGTGCCAGCAGCTTGCCGCGGGGGTTGGGCTACCCCTTC.

J is TRBJ2-7 and V is TRBV5-6; 10 nucleotides align to TRBD2. The CDR3 loop spans 15 amino acids. J lost 4 bases, V lost 4 bases, and 8 bases had no gene match. Germline V gene lookup returns CDR1 SGHDT and CDR2 YYEEEE. In DNA, the CDR3 is TGTGCCAGCAGCCAGACCCTGACTAGCGGGTACGAGCAGTACTTC. Its translation: CASSQTLTSGYEQYF.

The chain employs TRBV18 and TRBJ2-5, with TRBD2 matching 7 bases. V shed 2 bases, J shed 5 bases, and the junction held 2 bases outside the gene matches. CDR1 is KGHSH, CDR2 LQKENI, per germline. The CDR3 has 13 amino acids. The CDR3 DNA reads TGTGCCAGCTCACCAGGACTAGGGGAGACCCAGTACTTC. This encodes CASSPGLGETQYF.

The chain carries TRBV5-1 and TRBJ1-5; weak D call: TRBD1 (6 bases). Germline CDR1 SGHRS, CDR2 YFSETQ. Deletions cut 0 bases from V and 3 bases from J, with 16 bases between. This CDR3 has 17 residues. DNA of the CDR3: TGCGCCAGCAGCTTGGCCCCCCAAGACAGGCCCAATCAGCCCCAGCATTTT. Translated, it gives CASSLAPQDRPNQPQHF.

V is TRBV27 and J is TRBJ2-1; 7 bases are a match to TRBD2. Germline assignment: CDR1 MNHEY and CDR2 SMNVEV (reference sequence). Losses at the gene ends were 2 bases for V and 8 bases for J; bases not matched to a gene: 18. The CDR3 covers 18 residues. DNA of the CDR3: TGTGCCAGCAGTTTAACCCCCGGGGGTGGCGGGGGAGTGGATGAGCAGTTCTTC. Translated: CASSLTPGGGGGVDEQFF.

The chain carries TRBV20-1 and TRBJ2-4, with 8 bases fitting TRBD2. CDR1 is DFQATT, CDR2 SNEGSKA, per germline (reference sequence). V was clipped by 6 bases and J by 10 bases; unmatched bases: 2. The CDR3 contains 10 residues. Written as DNA, the CDR3 is TGCAGTGCCGGGGGGGGGATTCAGTACTTC. It is translated as CSAGGGIQYF.